This TCR beta chain was recorded in a study of T-cell memory formation after mild COVID-19. Study-wide results and limits: Researchers could not confirm that second-wave clones peaking on day 37 targeted SARS-CoV-2. The study found balanced CD4/CD8 in clones contracting day 15 to 85 and a CD4+ lean in later expanders. The CD4+ clones that contracted clustered mainly within CM and EM, and the CD8+ clones concentrated in EMRA.

Germline CDR1 is MNHEY and CDR2 is SMNVEV (reference sequence). This CDR3 has 14 amino acids. Trimming removed 2 bases at V and 1 base at J, with 8 bases between. Points on this clonotype: Antigen unknown.

MiXCR, applied by TCRdb to the 5' RACE reads, yields one record per CDR3 protein. This sample has around 260,000 distinct CDR3 sequences, with 16% found just once. The chain combines TRBV27 with TRBJ1-1; weak D call: TRBD1 (6 bases). Sample: PBMCs or a T cell subset sorted from them (not recorded which). This receptor was taken from a man aged 18 to 35 who had mild COVID-19 (a few samples of this study predate the infection). Cell type and time point are not known. In nucleotides, the CDR3 is TGTGCCAGCAGTTTAATCAGGGGGAACACTGAAGCTTTCTTT. Protein: CASSLIRGNTEAFF.